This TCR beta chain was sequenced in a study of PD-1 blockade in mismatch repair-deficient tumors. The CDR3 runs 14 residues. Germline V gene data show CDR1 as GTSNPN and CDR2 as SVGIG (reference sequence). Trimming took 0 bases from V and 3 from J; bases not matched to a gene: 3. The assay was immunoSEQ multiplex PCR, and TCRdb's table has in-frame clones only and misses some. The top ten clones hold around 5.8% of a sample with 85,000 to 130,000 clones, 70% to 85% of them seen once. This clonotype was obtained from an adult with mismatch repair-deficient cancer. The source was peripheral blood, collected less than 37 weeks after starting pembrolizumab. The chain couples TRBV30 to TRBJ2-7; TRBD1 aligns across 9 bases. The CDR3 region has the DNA TGTGCCTGGAGTGTGGGGACAGGGCTCTACGAGCAGTACTTC. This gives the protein CAWSVGTGLYEQYF.